This TCR beta chain was recovered during a study of T cells in Graves' hyperthyroidism and ophthalmopathy. Uncontrolled infection, other autoimmune disease, pregnancy or lactation led to exclusion. The PBMCs were taken from roughly 9.3 ml of fresh peripheral blood. There are a few counts of this clonotype. RNA transcripts were the template for amplifying TCR beta CDR3 regions. HTBI primers drove first-round RT-PCR of the TCR CDR3. TCRdb ran MiXCR on the multiplex PCR reads and lists one entry per CDR3 protein. The sample yields 650,000 to 750,000 distinct CDR3 sequences, around 15% seen once. This CDR3 has 15 amino acids. V was clipped by 4 bases and J by 13 bases, with 22 bases between them. Germline V gene lookup returns CDR1 SGHVS and CDR2 FQNEAQ.

This TCR was sampled from a woman aged 18-29 years with Graves' hyperthyroidism. The rearrangement links TRBV7-8 to TRBJ2-2, with D perhaps TRBD1 or TRBD2 (5 bases each). The sequenced material came from blood. The CDR3 coding sequence is TGTGCCAGCAGCTCCCGGGCAGAGGGACCGATAAGGCTGTTTTTT. Translating gives CASSSRAEGPIRLFF.